These 26 T cell receptor beta chains share one sample of origin, sequenced in a study of tumor-infiltrating lymphocytes in oesophageal squamous cell carcinoma. Each CDR3 protein is one row after TCRdb ran MiXCR on the PCR reads. The table records more than 3,000 distinct CDR3 sequences, about a sixth of them present only once. Sequenced material: esophageal tumor tissue. The receptors come from a male donor with esophageal squamous cell carcinoma.

Concerning this clonotype itself: The CDR3 end shows no conserved phenylalanine or tryptophan, and so a read error is likely. It is unclear where the CDR3 begins or ends on the DNA, so no DNA is shown, and the CDR3 is as TCRdb lists it. This sequence joins TRBV6-6 and TRBJ2-3; the table names TRBD2, a call not compared with the DNA. The CDR3 region is 15 residues in length, termini included. Germline assignment: CDR1 MNHNY and CDR2 SVGAGI (reference sequence). The CDR3 sequence is CASSYSDASEQFFGP.

By proportion, this clonotype is medium-sized. The chain combines TRBV6-1 with TRBJ1-3; D is perhaps TRBD1 (6 bases). The CDR3 runs 14 residues. Trimming left V 7 bases short and J 1 base short, with 11 bases between. Germline-derived CDR1 and CDR2 are MNHNS and SASEGT. CDR3 loop: CASTEGGSGNTIYF. The CDR3 coding sequence is TGTGCCAGCACTGAGGGGGGATCTGGAAACACCATATATTTT.

This rearrangement joins TRBV19 to TRBJ2-5, with D hard to call. Trimming cost V 8 bases and J 11 bases, with 30 bases left between them. This CDR3 comprises 16 residues. Per the germline V gene, CDR1 is LNHDA and CDR2 is SQIVND (reference sequence). In DNA, the CDR3 is TGTGCCAGTGGCTCGACCGGACCCCGCGCCTACAATGAGCAGTACTTC. Protein product: CASGSTGPRAYNEQYF.

By sample fraction, this clonotype is medium-sized. The chain has TRBV7-3 and TRBJ1-1; D is perhaps TRBD1 (5 bases). The germline gives CDR1 SGHTA, CDR2 FQGTGA. There are 15 residues in the CDR3. V lost 1 base to trimming and J lost 1 base, with 10 bases between them. The CDR3 spells CASSLMGVGNTEAFF. The CDR3 DNA reads TGTGCCAGCAGCTTAATGGGGGTAGGGAACACTGAAGCTTTCTTT.

This clonotype was counted many times. This chain joins TRBV6-1 and TRBJ1-2, with 12 bases matching TRBD1. With 5 bases clipped from V and 7 bases from J, the junction kept 8 bases outside the gene matches. CDR1 and CDR2 (germline): MNHNS, SASEGT. The CDR3 length is 15 residues. DNA for the CDR3: TGTGCCAGCAGTATCCCCGGGACAGGGGGCGCTGGCTACACCTTC. Translating gives CASSIPGTGGAGYTF.

The sample holds many counts of this clonotype. The chain links TRBV5-6 to TRBJ1-1; D is unclear. The CDR3 runs to 14 residues. V gave up 2 bases and J gave up 5 bases, with 13 bases separating them. In germline, CDR1 is SGHDT, CDR2 YYEEEE. The CDR3, as DNA: TGTGCCAGCAGCTTCCCCCTTGGGAGGACTGAAGCTTTCTTT. Protein sequence: CASSFPLGRTEAFF.

This chain uses TRBV29-1 with TRBJ2-2; D not resolved. Trimming removed 6 bases from V and 6 bases from J, with 11 bases in between. Germline CDR1 SQVTM, CDR2 ANQGSEA. The CDR3 sequence is 12 residues long. DNA of the CDR3: TGCAGCGTCGCCAAAGTTTCCGGGGAGCTGTTTTTT. Residues: CSVAKVSGELFF.

This clonotype appeared a few times. Because the CDR3 is missing its conserved closing phenylalanine or tryptophan, this is likely a read error. The limits of the CDR3 on the DNA are not certain, so only TCRdb's listed CDR3 is given. V is TRBV7-2 and J is TRBJ2-3; the table assigns TRBD2, which was not confirmed against the DNA. In germline, CDR1 is SGHTA, CDR2 FQGNSA. The CDR3 extends over 16 residues, inclusive of both ends. CDR3: CASSLRGGTYEQYFGN.

This clonotype was found a few times. The chain joins TRBV9 to TRBJ2-7; tentatively, D is TRBD1 (6 bases). The germline V and J ends were trimmed by 4 bases and 4 bases, with 18 bases remaining between them. CDR3 length equals 15 residues. Germline V gives CDR1 SGDLS, CDR2 YYNGEE. In DNA, the CDR3 is TGTGCCAGCAGCCCCCGAATGGGGCAGGGGTACGAGCAGTACTTC. Translated: CASSPRMGQGYEQYF.

By frequency in the sample, this clonotype is large. The gene calls are TRBV7-9 and TRBJ2-1; 12 nucleotides match TRBD2. The germline CDR1 and CDR2 sequences are SEHNR and FQNEAQ (reference sequence). The length of the CDR3 is 18 residues. V was clipped by 4 bases and J by 4 bases; unmatched bases: 11. CDR3 DNA: TGTGCCAGCAGCTCACCGACTAGCGGGGGCCGAGCTTACAATGAGCAGTTCTTC. This gives the protein CASSSPTSGGRAYNEQFF.

In regard to this clonotype: The conserved final phenylalanine or tryptophan is absent from the CDR3, which likely points to a read error. Because the CDR3's place on the DNA is in doubt, the DNA is left out and the CDR3 is given as listed by TCRdb. The chain employs TRBV7-2 and TRBJ2-1; TRBD2, as called in the table, went unchecked against the DNA. CDR1 and CDR2 (germline): SGHTA, FQGNSA. The CDR3 sequence runs 16 residues, both termini included. The CDR3 loop reads CASSLGAGHYGYTFGS.

This clonotype was recorded at least ten times. The chain uses TRBV19 and TRBJ2-1; 9 nucleotides match TRBD2. The J segment lost 5 bases and the V segment lost 8 bases, leaving 10 bases of the junction unmatched. The CDR3 spans 15 residues. Germline loops: CDR1 LNHDA, CDR2 SQIVND (reference sequence). DNA of the CDR3: TGTGCCAGTTACTCCCCTAGCGGGACCCACAATGAGCAGTTCTTC. Translating it yields CASYSPSGTHNEQFF.

By share of the sample, this clonotype is medium-sized. The chain links TRBV6-1 to TRBJ2-1; D gene uncertain. This CDR3 is built from 15 residues. Germline V lookup: CDR1 MNHNS, CDR2 SASEGT. V lost 6 bases and J 0 bases, leaving 12 bases between the germline ends. In nucleotides, the CDR3 is TGTGCCAGCAGGCTTGGCGGCCACTCCTACAATGAGCAGTTCTTC. Translating it yields CASRLGGHSYNEQFF.

Judged by abundance, this clonotype is medium-sized. J is TRBJ2-1 and V is TRBV6-1; 12 nucleotides align to TRBD2. Germline values: CDR1 MNHNS, CDR2 SASEGT. The CDR3 is 14 amino acids. V shed 5 bases, J shed 6 bases, and the junction held 2 bases outside the gene matches. In nucleotides, the CDR3 is TGTGCCAGCAGTTGGGGACTAGCGGGCAATGAGCAGTTCTTC. This codes for CASSWGLAGNEQFF.

This rearrangement joins TRBV7-4 to TRBJ2-1, with TRBD2 identical over 12 bases. The CDR3 contains 18 residues. CDR1 and CDR2 from the germline V gene are SGHVT and SQSDAQ. V shed 5 bases, J shed 0 bases, and the junction held 8 bases outside the gene matches. Here the CDR3 DNA reads TGTGCCAGCAGCCCTGGACTAGCGGGGAGGAGCTCCTACAATGAGCAGTTCTTC. It yields the protein CASSPGLAGRSSYNEQFF.

This clonotype is deemed hyperexpanded. The chain uses TRBV7-2 and TRBJ2-7; weak D call: TRBD2 (5 bases). Per germline, CDR1 SGHTA and CDR2 FQGNSA. Trimming took off 5 bases at V and 3 bases at J, with 5 bases between the two ends. CDR3 size: 11 residues. The CDR3: CASSGSYEQYF. CDR3 in DNA: TGTGCCAGCAGCGGGAGCTACGAGCAGTACTTC.

The gene calls are TRBV3-1 and TRBJ1-2, with D possibly being TRBD1 (5 bases). The CDR3 is made up of 18 amino acids. In germline, CDR1 is LGHDT, CDR2 YNNKEL (reference sequence). V was cut by 4 bases and J by 1 base, with 22 bases left in between. The CDR3 loop is CASSPETDGQGVNYGYTF. As DNA, the CDR3 is TGTGCCAGCAGCCCCGAAACTGACGGGCAGGGAGTTAACTATGGCTACACCTTC.

This clonotype was observed a handful of times. This chain joins TRBV6-1 and TRBJ1-1, with TRBD1 identical over 7 bases. Per germline, CDR1 MNHNS and CDR2 SASEGT. The CDR3 consists of 15 residues. V gave up 6 bases and J gave up 1 base; unmatched junction bases: 8. Here the CDR3 reads CASRDGTASNTEAFF. CDR3 DNA sequence: TGTGCCAGCAGAGACGGGACAGCATCGAACACTGAAGCTTTCTTT.

This clonotype has at least ten counts. CDR3 sequence reads: CASSFLPGQRSYEQYF. The CDR3 nucleotides read TGTGCCAGTAGTTTCTTACCGGGACAGCGGAGCTACGAGCAGTACTTC. The chain has TRBV19 and TRBJ2-5, with TRBD1 matching over 7 bases. The DNA end is a closer match to TRBJ2-7, so the J assignment may be wrong. This CDR3 region has 16 residues. Germline V gene lookup returns CDR1 LNHDA and CDR2 SQIVND (reference sequence).

This clonotype is large within its sample. The genes are TRBV12-3 or TRBV12-4 and TRBJ2-7; tentatively, D is TRBD2 (6 bases). The CDR3 spans 17 residues. V was pared by 3 bases and J by 0 bases, with 18 bases between. The CDR3 loop is CASSFSLGRGSSYEQYF. The DNA of the CDR3 is TGTGCCAGCAGTTTTTCTCTAGGGCGGGGCAGCTCCTACGAGCAGTACTTC.

The chain employs TRBV15 and TRBJ2-3; 7 bases fit TRBD1. The trim removed 0 bases at V and 6 bases at J, leaving 3 bases unmatched. CDR3 length: 14 amino acids. The germline gives CDR1 LNHNV, CDR2 YYDKDF (reference sequence). The CDR3 reads CATSRDNRGDTQYF. The CDR3 DNA is TGTGCCACCAGCAGAGATAACAGGGGCGATACGCAGTATTTT.

Many counts were recorded for this clonotype. This chain joins TRBV12-3 or TRBV12-4 and TRBJ1-2; D is possibly TRBD1 (5 bases). There are 13 residues in the CDR3. V was clipped by 3 bases and J by 7 bases, with 12 bases between them. CDR3 region: CASSLAERGGYTF. The CDR3, as DNA: TGTGCCAGCAGTTTGGCAGAGAGGGGTGGCTACACCTTC.

By share, this clonotype counts as medium-sized. The chain couples TRBV6-1 to TRBJ2-3; 15 bases fit TRBD2. V shed 4 bases and J 4 bases; nucleotides not matched to a gene: 0. The germline V gene encodes CDR1 MNHNS and CDR2 SASEGT. The CDR3 covers 15 residues. CDR3 nucleotides: TGTGCCAGCAGTGGGACTAGCGGGGGGGCAGATACGCAGTATTTT. Amino acids: CASSGTSGGADTQYF.

There are a few counts of this clonotype. The CDR3 ends on some other residue instead of the conserved phenylalanine or tryptophan, so this is likely a read error. The DNA is left out, because the CDR3 cannot be placed on it with certainty; the CDR3 is given as TCRdb lists it. The chain links TRBV27 to TRBJ2-5; the D call in the table, TRBD1, was not verified against the DNA. Inclusive of both ends, the CDR3 amounts to 16 amino acids. Germline V gives CDR1 MNHEY, CDR2 SMNVEV (reference sequence). The CDR3 loop reads CASRLDRDNSPLHFGN.

Turning to this clonotype: It is likely a read error, because the conserved phenylalanine at the end of the CDR3 is missing. The DNA is left out, because the CDR3 cannot be placed on it with certainty; the CDR3 is given as TCRdb lists it. This chain uses TRBV7-6 with TRBJ2-5; TRBD1, the table's D call, lacks a check against the DNA. The germline CDR1 and CDR2 sequences are SGHVS and FNYEAQ. The CDR3 is made up of 17 amino acids, end residues included. CDR3 region: CASSRQDLGNSPLHFGN.

By its share, this clonotype is large. The chain is built from TRBV7-9 and TRBJ1-1; no firm D call. The CDR3 is made up of 15 amino acids. Looked up from germline, CDR1 is SEHNR and CDR2 is FQNEAQ (reference sequence). Trimming left V 0 bases short and J 4 bases short, with 12 bases between. The CDR3 nucleotides read TGTGCCAGCAGCTTAGCAGGTCCGCGGGGCACTGAAGCTTTCTTT. The encoded protein is CASSLAGPRGTEAFF.